This T cell receptor beta chain was sequenced for a study of OX40 agonist ivuxolimab in advanced cancers. Study overall: Cancers in dose escalation were hepatocellular, melanoma, renal cell and head and neck.

At cycle 4 day 1, cycle 7 day 1, and baseline, blood was sampled. Study-wide results and caveats: Low normalized clonal expansion also occurred in some nonresponding patients.

Notes on this clone: Its antigen remains unidentified.

V lost 0 bases to trimming and J lost 2 bases, with 9 bases between them. Germline CDR1 reads SGHRS; CDR2 reads YFSETQ. There are 15 residues in the CDR3. Sequencing used immunoSEQ multiplex PCR; TCRdb keeps in-frame clones, though not all of them. The repertoire holds 55,000 to 90,000 clones, with about 86% as singletons. Source: CD4+ or CD8+ T cells sorted from blood, taken in a trial of the OX40 agonist ivuxolimab. The chain employs TRBV5-1 and TRBJ2-1, with D tentatively TRBD1 (5 bases). The sequence was obtained from an adult with an advanced solid tumor such as melanoma, head and neck, liver or kidney cancer. Here the CDR3 reads CASSLGQGPYNEQFF. Here the CDR3 DNA reads TGCGCCAGCAGCTTGGGGCAGGGTCCCTACAATGAGCAGTTCTTC.